This entry describes one TCR beta chain. What it binds is unknown. The data belong to a study of shared clonotypes between healthy human individuals. Overall study findings and caveats: Only blood was sampled, and tissue TCR repertoires likely differ from blood ones.

Germline-derived CDR1 and CDR2 are MGHRA and YSYEKL. The length of the CDR3 is 12 residues. Between the trimmed V and J ends, which lost 3 bases and 4 bases, there was a span of 6 bases. Original data processing: ImmunoSEQ gave junction-only sequences without quality scores, so filtering differed. Data came from immunoSEQ multiplex PCR; TCRdb stores just in-frame clones and leaves some out. The V and J calls and clone size are taken from that table; D and trimming were inferred from the DNA. The sample yields about 530,000 clones, around 79% seen once. Sequencing was performed on PBMCs. The chain couples TRBV4-1 to TRBJ1-1; D is ambiguous. The clonotype originates from a woman aged 40 to 50 in good health. Some clones in this sample may be carry-over from other donors' samples. In nucleotides, the CDR3 is TGCGCCAGCAGCCACTGGGGCACTGAAGCTTTCTTT. Translated: CASSHWGTEAFF.